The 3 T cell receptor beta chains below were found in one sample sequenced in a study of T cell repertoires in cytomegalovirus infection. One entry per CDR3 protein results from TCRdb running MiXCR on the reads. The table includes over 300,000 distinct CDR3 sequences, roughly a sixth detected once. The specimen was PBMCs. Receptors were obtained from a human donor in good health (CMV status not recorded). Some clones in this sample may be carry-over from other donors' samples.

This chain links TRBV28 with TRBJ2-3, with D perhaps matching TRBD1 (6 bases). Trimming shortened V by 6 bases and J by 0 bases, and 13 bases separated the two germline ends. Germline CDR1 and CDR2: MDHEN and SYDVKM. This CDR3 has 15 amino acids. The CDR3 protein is CASSQLGASTDTQYF. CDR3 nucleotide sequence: TGTGCCAGCAGCCAACTGGGGGCAAGCACAGATACGCAGTATTTT.

CDR3 residues: CASRWDRVSRRGYNYGYTF. CDR3 sequence (DNA): TGTGCCAGCAGATGGGACAGGGTCTCCCGGAGGGGTTATAACTATGGCTACACCTTC. The V call is TRBV4-2, the J call TRBJ1-2, with TRBD1 matching over 9 bases. After removal of 6 bases from V and 1 base from J, the junction contained 18 bases not matched to a gene. CDR3 length: 19 amino acids. Germline V CDR1 and CDR2: LGHNA, YNFKEQ.

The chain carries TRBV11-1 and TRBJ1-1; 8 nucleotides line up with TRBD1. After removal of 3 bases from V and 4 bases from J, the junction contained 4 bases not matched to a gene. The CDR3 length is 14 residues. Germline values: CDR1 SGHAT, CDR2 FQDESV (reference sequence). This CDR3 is CASSFPTGVTEAFF. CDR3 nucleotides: TGTGCCAGCAGCTTCCCGACAGGGGTCACTGAAGCTTTCTTT.